The 29 T cell receptor beta chains reported below all come from one sample, sequenced in a study of T cell repertoires in cytomegalovirus infection. TCRdb reanalysed the reads using MiXCR and keeps one entry per CDR3 protein. The repertoire holds 450,000 to 550,000 distinct CDR3 sequences, 16% seen once, with more than 20% in the top ten. What was sequenced was CD8+ T cells from PBMCs. The receptors come from a human donor in good health (CMV status not recorded). Some clones in this sample may be carry-over from other donors' samples.

This clonotype turned up a few times. This chain connects TRBV3-1 to TRBJ2-7; no clear D. Germline CDR1 and CDR2: LGHDT and YNNKEL (reference sequence). V dropped 1 base and J dropped 5 bases, with 9 bases sitting between them. This CDR3 region has 13 residues. The CDR3 DNA reads TGTGCCAGCAGCCAAGTTTTAGGCGACGAGCAGTACTTC. As protein: CASSQVLGDEQYF.

V gene TRBV12-3 or TRBV12-4 combines with J gene TRBJ2-2; 8 positions agree with TRBD1. The CDR3 loop spans 16 amino acids. V was clipped by 6 bases and J by 3 bases; unmatched bases: 9. CDR3 sequence: CASRSPQGADTGELFF. The DNA of the CDR3 is TGTGCCAGCAGGTCACCTCAGGGGGCCGACACCGGGGAGCTGTTTTTT.

In this sample, this clonotype turned up a few times. The rearrangement joins TRBV7-9 to TRBJ2-7, with TRBD1 matching over 7 bases. The junction had 7 bases not matched to a gene; V was cut back by 2 bases and J by 3 bases. CDR1 is SEHNR, CDR2 FQNEAQ, per germline (reference sequence). The CDR3 totals 15 residues. The CDR3 is CASSLIRQGNYEQYF. The CDR3 DNA follows: TGTGCCAGCAGCTTAATCCGACAGGGCAACTACGAGCAGTACTTC.

This clonotype was seen ten or more times. This chain joins TRBV4-1 and TRBJ2-7, with 12 positions matching TRBD2. The CDR3 consists of 18 residues. Germline assignment: CDR1 MGHRA and CDR2 YSYEKL. With V trimmed by 2 bases and J by 5 bases, 13 bases remained unmatched. The DNA for the CDR3 is TGCGCCAGCAGCCAACAAACTTCGACTAGCGGGAGAGCTAACGAGCAGTACTTC. This translates into CASSQQTSTSGRANEQYF.

This clonotype was seen repeatedly, ten times or more. J is TRBJ2-6 and V is TRBV7-6; 8 nucleotides agree with TRBD1. This CDR3 comprises 18 residues. The germline V gene encodes CDR1 SGHVS and CDR2 FNYEAQ. V was pared by 1 base and J by 1 base, with 6 bases of the junction left unmatched. The CDR3 protein is CASSLVQGAWSGANVLTF. Here the CDR3 DNA reads TGTGCCAGCAGCTTAGTCCAGGGGGCCTGGTCTGGGGCCAACGTCCTGACTTTC.

This clonotype turned up a few times. The chain's CDR3 is CASSSAGTVMNTEAFF. The CDR3 DNA is TGTGCCAGCAGTTCGGCCGGGACAGTTATGAACACTGAAGCTTTCTTT. The gene calls are TRBV6-1 and TRBJ1-1; TRBD1 aligns across 7 bases. CDR1 is MNHNS, CDR2 SASEGT, per germline. V shed 5 bases and J 0 bases; nucleotides not matched to a gene: 9. The CDR3 loop spans 16 amino acids.

In this sample, this clonotype turned up many times. This chain uses TRBV7-8 with TRBJ1-5; D is unclear. Trimming removed 5 bases from V and 0 bases from J, with 14 bases in between. This CDR3 comprises 16 residues. In germline, CDR1 is SGHVS, CDR2 FQNEAQ. The CDR3 DNA reads as TGTGCCAGCAGCCGAGGCAGGTACGATAGCAATCAGCCCCAGCATTTT. The encoded protein is CASSRGRYDSNQPQHF.

The chain uses TRBV30 and TRBJ2-1, with D perhaps TRBD2 (6 bases). There are 13 residues in the CDR3. The germline V gene has CDR1 GTSNPN and CDR2 SVGIG (reference sequence). The V end lost 3 bases, the J end lost 0 bases, and 6 bases lay between the germline ends. CDR3: CAWSGSSYNEQFF. In nucleotides, the CDR3 is TGTGCCTGGAGCGGGAGCTCCTACAATGAGCAGTTCTTC.

This clonotype was counted many times. The rearrangement links TRBV28 to TRBJ1-6, with TRBD1 identical over 9 bases. The germline CDR1 and CDR2 sequences are MDHEN and SYDVKM. After removal of 6 bases from V and 9 bases from J, the junction contained 6 bases not matched to a gene. The CDR3 length is 14 residues. The CDR3 is CASSKGQGGSPLHF. For the CDR3, the DNA is TGTGCCAGCAGCAAGGGACAGGGAGGTTCACCCCTCCACTTT.

The chain joins TRBV3-1 to TRBJ1-1; perhaps TRBD1 as D (6 bases). V lost 4 bases to trimming and J lost 8 bases, with 20 bases between them. Germline V gives CDR1 LGHDT, CDR2 YNNKEL (reference sequence). CDR3 length: 15 residues. The CDR3 DNA reads as TGTGCCAGCAGCCTCCCTGGGGGGGCGCACGGAGAAGCTTTCTTT. Translation: CASSLPGGAHGEAFF.

This clonotype was detected a few times. V usage is TRBV5-5 and J usage is TRBJ1-4; D gene unclear. V dropped 5 bases and J dropped 3 bases, with 11 bases sitting between them. The V gene's germline CDR1 is SGHKS and CDR2 YYEKEE (reference sequence). CDR3 length: 14 amino acids. The CDR3 spells CASRRVGANEKLFF. The CDR3 bases are TGTGCCAGCAGGCGGGTTGGGGCTAATGAAAAACTGTTTTTT.

This clonotype was detected ten times or more. This chain links TRBV6-1 with TRBJ1-2; perhaps TRBD1 as D (5 bases). Germline CDR1 reads MNHNS; CDR2 reads SASEGT. The CDR3 is 15 amino acids. V lost 6 bases to trimming and J lost 2 bases, with 16 bases between them. CDR3 sequence reads: CASSPGGTGNYGYTF. CDR3 in DNA: TGTGCCAGCAGCCCCGGGGGGACGGGGAACTATGGCTACACCTTC.

The chain employs TRBV20-1 and TRBJ2-3; tentative D call: TRBD2 (6 bases). Germline V gene lookup returns CDR1 DFQATT and CDR2 SNEGSKA (reference sequence). This CDR3 contains 15 residues. Between the trimmed V and J ends, which lost 3 bases and 0 bases, there was a span of 13 bases. Here the CDR3 DNA reads TGCAGTGCTAGTAGCGGCCGCTATAGCACAGATACGCAGTATTTT. As protein: CSASSGRYSTDTQYF.

This clonotype was counted ten times or more. V and J are TRBV7-9 and TRBJ2-1, with 8 nucleotides matching TRBD2. The germline V gene encodes CDR1 SEHNR and CDR2 FQNEAQ (reference sequence). There are 14 residues in the CDR3. Germline trimming cut 6 bases from V and 5 bases from J; bases unmatched to any gene: 6. The CDR3 protein is CASRGGRINNEQFF. In nucleotides, the CDR3 is TGTGCCAGCAGAGGCGGGAGGATTAACAATGAGCAGTTCTTC.

This clonotype was counted many times. V gene TRBV6-1 combines with J gene TRBJ1-2; D uncertain. Germline CDR1 is MNHNS and CDR2 is SASEGT. Trimming left V 2 bases short and J 0 bases short, with 10 bases between. CDR3 length equals 15 residues. CDR3: CASSELAVPNYGYTF. CDR3 nucleotides: TGTGCCAGCAGTGAATTGGCAGTACCTAACTATGGCTACACCTTC.

The V and J genes are TRBV30 and TRBJ1-2; 8 bases are a match to TRBD1. The CDR3 has 13 amino acids. Unmatched junction bases numbered 9, after V lost 4 bases and J lost 8 bases. From germline, CDR1 is GTSNPN and CDR2 SVGIG (reference sequence). DNA of the CDR3: TGTGCCTGGAATTTCGGACAGGGCAGAGGCTACACCTTC. Its translation: CAWNFGQGRGYTF.

This clonotype was found many times. The chain is built from TRBV28 and TRBJ2-7, with 14 bases lining up with TRBD2. Trimming at V came to 6 bases and at J to 2 bases, leaving 3 bases not matched to a gene. There are 15 residues in the CDR3. Germline CDR1 and CDR2: MDHEN and SYDVKM. This chain's CDR3 is CASRTTSGRAYEQYF. CDR3 coding DNA: TGTGCCAGCAGAACGACTAGCGGGAGGGCCTACGAGCAGTACTTC. Full variable domain (rest looked up from reference TRBV28 and TRBJ2-7): DVKVTQSSRYLVKRTGEKVFLECVQDMDHENMFWYRQDPGLGLRLIYFSYDVKMKEKGDIPEGYSVSREKKERFSLILESASTNQTSMYLCASRTTSGRAYEQYFGPGTRLTVT.

The sample holds many counts of this clonotype. The genes are TRBV7-3 and TRBJ1-1; TRBD1 matches 9 bases. Germline lookup yields CDR1 SGHTA and CDR2 FQGTGA. Trimming at V came to 2 bases and at J to 1 base, leaving 11 bases not matched to a gene. This CDR3 spans 18 amino acids. The CDR3 bases are TGTGCCAGCAGCTTAGGGCCTCTGGGACAGGGTAAGAACACTGAAGCTTTCTTT. This sequence encodes CASSLGPLGQGKNTEAFF.

This clonotype has only a few counts. This chain links TRBV27 with TRBJ2-4; D not resolved. Trimming stripped 7 bases from V and 1 base from J, with 11 bases between. Per the germline V gene, CDR1 is MNHEY and CDR2 is SMNVEV (reference sequence). The CDR3 spans 14 residues. DNA of the CDR3: TGTGCCAGCAACCCCAGTTGGGCCAAAAACATTCAGTACTTC. Residues: CASNPSWAKNIQYF.

To note about this clonotype: A much larger clone lies one base from this, so it may be a read error. The missing conserved phenylalanine or tryptophan at the end of this CDR3 makes a read error likely. For the CDR3, the DNA is TGTGCCAGCAGTGAAGGGGGGGGTAATGTAGAGCAGTACTTA. Protein sequence: CASSEGGGNVEQYL. The rearrangement uses TRBV6-5 and TRBJ2-7, with D possibly matching TRBD2 (7 bases). The CDR3 contains 14 residues. V lost 5 bases and J lost 7, with 18 bases in between. Germline V gene data show CDR1 as MNHEY and CDR2 as SVGAGI.

The table lists this clonotype with many counts. This rearrangement joins TRBV7-9 to TRBJ2-7, with 7 bases fitting TRBD1. This CDR3 is 15 amino acids long. Trimming took 2 bases from V and 1 from J; bases not matched to a gene: 5. The germline V gene encodes CDR1 SEHNR and CDR2 FQNEAQ (reference sequence). As DNA, the CDR3 is TGTGCCAGCAGCTTAAAGGGACAGTTTTCCTACGAGCAGTACTTC. Translation: CASSLKGQFSYEQYF.

The chain uses TRBV2 and TRBJ2-7; TRBD2 agrees at 10 bases. The J segment lost 3 bases and the V segment lost 1 base, leaving 3 bases of the junction unmatched. Germline assignment: CDR1 SNHLY and CDR2 FYNNEI. The CDR3 length is 15 residues. DNA for the CDR3: TGTGCCAGCAGTGAAGATCTAGCGGGGGTCTACGAGCAGTACTTC. The encoded protein is CASSEDLAGVYEQYF.

This clonotype was detected many times. The CDR3 nucleotides read TGTGCCAGCAGCTTATCGGACGGACAGCCCCAGCATTTT. It specifies CASSLSDGQPQHF. V is TRBV7-9 and J is TRBJ1-5; no definite D call. The CDR3 covers 13 residues. The germline V gene has CDR1 SEHNR and CDR2 FQNEAQ (reference sequence). Trimming removed 2 bases at V and 7 bases at J, with 9 bases between.

This clonotype was observed at least ten times. V usage is TRBV7-9 and J usage is TRBJ2-4, with D uncertain. This CDR3 is 13 amino acids long. Trimming cost V 1 base and J 5 bases, with 6 bases left between them. Germline values: CDR1 SEHNR, CDR2 FQNEAQ (reference sequence). Here the CDR3 reads CASSLGQENIQYF. The DNA for the CDR3 is TGTGCCAGCAGCTTAGGGCAGGAAAACATTCAGTACTTC.

This clonotype showed up many times. The CDR3: CASSPGLAGVAKNIQYF. DNA of the CDR3: TGTGCCAGCAGCCCTGGACTAGCGGGGGTTGCCAAAAACATTCAGTACTTC. The V gene is TRBV7-2, the J gene TRBJ2-4, with 13 bases fitting TRBD2. Germline lookup yields CDR1 SGHTA and CDR2 FQGNSA. The J segment lost 1 base and the V segment lost 5 bases, leaving 5 bases of the junction unmatched. The length of the CDR3 is 17 residues.

This clonotype was detected a few times. V is TRBV6-1 and J is TRBJ2-1; TRBD1 aligns across 7 bases. V shed 6 bases and J 0 bases; nucleotides not matched to a gene: 11. The CDR3 covers 17 residues. Germline CDR1 is MNHNS and CDR2 is SASEGT. The DNA of the CDR3 is TGTGCCAGCAGCCACTACGTGAACAGGGGCTCCTACAATGAGCAGTTCTTC. The encoded protein is CASSHYVNRGSYNEQFF.

V is TRBV11-2 and J is TRBJ1-1; D remains unclear. Germline V lookup: CDR1 SGHAT, CDR2 FQNNGV. Deletions cut 5 bases from V and 0 bases from J, with 13 bases between. This CDR3 spans 15 amino acids. The CDR3 sequence is CASSPGWTVNTEAFF. The CDR3 region has the DNA TGTGCCAGCAGCCCCGGTTGGACGGTGAACACTGAAGCTTTCTTT.

This clonotype showed up many times. The V call is TRBV7-6, the J call TRBJ1-1; D is undetermined. V lost 6 bases, J lost 3 bases, and 11 bases lay in between. Germline CDR1 SGHVS, CDR2 FNYEAQ. This CDR3 contains 13 residues. The CDR3 protein is CASSTGRDTEAFF. As DNA, the CDR3 is TGTGCCAGCAGTACCGGACGGGACACTGAAGCTTTCTTT.

This clonotype has just a few counts. The chain combines TRBV4-1 with TRBJ1-5, with D maybe TRBD1 (6 bases). CDR3 size: 13 residues. V gave up 4 bases and J gave up 5 bases, with 9 bases separating them. Germline V gene sequence: CDR1 MGHRA, CDR2 YSYEKL. CDR3 DNA sequence: TGCGCCAGCAGCCGCGGACAGTATCAGCCCCAGCATTTT. It codes for CASSRGQYQPQHF.